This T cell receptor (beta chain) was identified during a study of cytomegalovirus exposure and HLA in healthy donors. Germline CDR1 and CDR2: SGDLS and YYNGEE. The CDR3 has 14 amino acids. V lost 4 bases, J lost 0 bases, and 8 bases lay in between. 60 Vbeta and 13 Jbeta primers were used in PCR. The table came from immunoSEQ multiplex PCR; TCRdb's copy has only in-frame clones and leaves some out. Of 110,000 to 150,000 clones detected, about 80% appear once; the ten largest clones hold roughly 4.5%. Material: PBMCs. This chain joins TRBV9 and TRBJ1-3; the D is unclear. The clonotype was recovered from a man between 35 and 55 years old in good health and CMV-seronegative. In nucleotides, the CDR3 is TGTGCCAGCAGCTTGGCCAACTCTGGAAACACCATATATTTT. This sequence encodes CASSLANSGNTIYF.